Included here is one T cell receptor beta chain sequence, with context. Its specificity is unknown. The data originate from a study of cytomegalovirus exposure and HLA in healthy donors. Overall study results and limits: Three CMV-associated chains proved CMV antigen-specific in vitro. Overall, roughly 150 TCR beta chains were annotated as cytomegalovirus-associated. Cytomegalovirus status was reportedly diagnosed by the classifier with high sensitivity and specificity. Rare sequences made up most TCRs, while some public TCRs were found in many donors.

With V trimmed by 3 bases and J by 0 bases, 6 bases remained unmatched. The CDR3 has 17 amino acids. Germline values: CDR1 ENHRY, CDR2 SYGVKD. Clones were sequenced by immunoSEQ multiplex PCR, and TCRdb holds only the in-frame ones, with some missing. The sample includes about 120,000 clones, roughly 82% of them seen just once. The clonotype comes from a man between 18 and 29 years old in good health and CMV-seronegative. The rearrangement joins TRBV10-3 to TRBJ1-5; 9 bases match TRBD1. Sequencing was done on a sample of PBMCs. The CDR3: CAISEGQGLNSNQPQHF. In DNA form, the CDR3 reads TGTGCCATCAGTGAAGGACAGGGGTTAAATAGCAATCAGCCCCAGCATTTT.